This record concerns one T cell receptor (beta chain) sequence. This record comes from a study of patients and donors after allogeneic stem cell transplantation. This CDR3 has 16 amino acids. V lost 8 bases and J 0 bases, leaving 20 bases between the germline ends. Germline CDR1 is MNHEY and CDR2 is SMNVEV (reference sequence). TCRdb re-called the RT-PCR reads through MiXCR, storing one row per CDR3 protein. The sample consists of about a million distinct CDR3 sequences, about 20% of them appearing once. The source material was blood, either unsorted or a sorted T cell fraction (not recorded which). The genes are TRBV27 and TRBJ2-7; D call uncertain. The receptor comes from a human donor who was either an allogeneic HSCT recipient or a stem cell or donor lymphocyte infusion donor (not recorded which). It is not recorded whose cells these are; they may come from a transplant donor. Here the CDR3 DNA reads TGTGCCAGCGCTTCACCCCCACACTTGAGCTCCTACGAGCAGTACTTC. The encoded protein is CASASPPHLSSYEQYF.